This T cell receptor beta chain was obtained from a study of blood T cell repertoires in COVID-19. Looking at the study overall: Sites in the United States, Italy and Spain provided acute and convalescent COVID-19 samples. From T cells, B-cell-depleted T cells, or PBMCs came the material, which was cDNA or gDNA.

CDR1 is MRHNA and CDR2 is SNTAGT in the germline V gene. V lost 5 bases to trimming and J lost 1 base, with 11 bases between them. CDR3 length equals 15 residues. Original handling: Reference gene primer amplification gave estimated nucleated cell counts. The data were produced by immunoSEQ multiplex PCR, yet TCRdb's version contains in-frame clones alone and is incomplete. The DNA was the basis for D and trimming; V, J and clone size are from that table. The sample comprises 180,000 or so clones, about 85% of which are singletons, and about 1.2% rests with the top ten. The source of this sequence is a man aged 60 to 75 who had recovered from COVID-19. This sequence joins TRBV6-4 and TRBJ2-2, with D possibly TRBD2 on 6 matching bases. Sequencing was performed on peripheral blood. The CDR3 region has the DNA TGTGCCAGCAGTCTGCAGGGAGGGAACACCGGGGAGCTGTTTTTT. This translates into CASSLQGGNTGELFF.